This record covers a single TCR beta chain. TCRdb keeps only in-frame clones here, not all; method: immunoSEQ multiplex PCR. The repertoire includes roughly 430,000 clones, nearly 90% of them detected once, and 1.4% sits in the top ten. This sample is part of a study of blood T cell repertoires in COVID-19. The study recruited people aged about 18 to 89 years across approximately 25 US areas. Exposed enrollees encountered a COVID-19 case at some point within 2 weeks before study entry. CDR3 size: 16 residues. V was clipped by 1 base and J by 3 bases, with 13 bases between them. Germline values: CDR1 KGHSH, CDR2 LQKENI.

This TCR was sampled from a woman aged 18-29 years who had been exposed to COVID-19. This chain connects TRBV18 to TRBJ1-5, with D perhaps TRBD1 (6 bases). Sequencing was carried out using PBMCs or T cells enriched from blood (not recorded which). For the CDR3, the DNA is TGTGCCAGCTCACCACGGCAGGGGACCCTCAATCAGCCCCAGCATTTT. Translated: CASSPRQGTLNQPQHF.